The next 5 T cell receptor beta chains were all read from a single sample in a study of T cells in Graves' hyperthyroidism and ophthalmopathy. The CDR3 regions of TCR beta were amplified from RNA transcripts. In the first-round RT-PCR of the TCR CDR3, the HTBI primer set was used. From the multiplex PCR reads, TCRdb called clonotypes with MiXCR, one entry per CDR3 protein. The sample consists of roughly 750,000 distinct CDR3 sequences, roughly 17% of them appearing once. Input material: blood. All receptors come from a young man with Graves' hyperthyroidism.

This chain uses TRBV2 with TRBJ1-2; TRBD1 is a possible D gene (5 bases). Germline CDR1 reads SNHLY; CDR2 reads FYNNEI. CDR3 size: 13 residues. Trimming pared 2 bases from V and 6 bases from J, leaving 10 bases between. The CDR3 reads CASSERGSHGYTF. CDR3 coding DNA: TGTGCCAGCAGTGAAAGGGGAAGCCATGGCTACACCTTC. The variable domain in full, completed from reference TRBV2 and TRBJ1-2, reads EPEVTQTPSHQVTQMGQEVILRCVPISNHLYFYWYRQILGQKVEFLVSFYNNEISEKSEIFDDQFSVERPDGSNFTLKIRSTKLEDSAMYFCASSERGSHGYTFGSGTRLTVV.

This clonotype has a count of ten or more. The genes are TRBV7-3 and TRBJ2-3; 8 bases fit TRBD2. The CDR3 consists of 13 residues. The V gene end was trimmed by 5 bases and the J gene end by 9 bases; junction bases not matched to a gene: 7. The germline gives CDR1 SGHTA, CDR2 FQGTGA. The CDR3 bases are TGTGCCAGCAGCCCTGCGGCGGGGGGCACGCAGTATTTT. It encodes CASSPAAGGTQYF. The complete variable domain, with remaining parts taken from reference TRBV7-3 and TRBJ2-3, reads GAGVSQTPSNKVTEKGKYVELRCDPISGHTALYWYRQSLGQGPEFLIYFQGTGAADDSGLPNDRFFAVRPEGSVSTLKIQRTERGDSAVYLCASSPAAGGTQYFGPGTRLTVL.

This clonotype was counted between two and nine times. The rearrangement links TRBV6-1 to TRBJ2-3; the D is unclear. The V gene lost 10 bases and the J gene lost 1 base, with 15 bases spanning the gap. The CDR3 loop spans 14 amino acids. The germline gives CDR1 MNHNS, CDR2 SASEGT. The CDR3 DNA is TGTGCCACTTCGAGTAGTCACCGCACAGATACGCAGTATTTT. Amino acid sequence: CATSSSHRTDTQYF.

This clonotype was detected many times. The V call is TRBV28, the J call TRBJ1-2; D remains unclear. CDR3 size: 10 residues. Germline values: CDR1 MDHEN, CDR2 SYDVKM. Trimming left V 6 bases short and J 8 bases short, with 7 bases between. CDR3 sequence (DNA): TGTGCCAGCAGCGCCAAAGGCTACACCTTC. This sequence encodes CASSAKGYTF.

The genes are TRBV24-1 and TRBJ2-1; 10 bases map to TRBD2. This CDR3 has 16 residues. V gave up 6 bases and J gave up 4 bases; unmatched junction bases: 8. The germline V gene has CDR1 KGHDR and CDR2 SFDVKD. The DNA of the CDR3 is TGTGCCACCAGTACATCTAGCGGGAGAATGTACAATGAGCAGTTCTTC. Protein: CATSTSSGRMYNEQFF.